The clone carrying this T cell receptor (beta chain) was found a few times. Its antigen is still unknown. The data originate from a study of vaccination and CD4 T cells after COVID-19. Across the whole study: A CEFX pool, an HIV-1 Nef pool, or no peptide went to control cultures.

CDR3 length equals 15 residues. The germline V and J ends were trimmed by 6 bases and 3 bases, with 17 bases remaining between them. Cultured CD4+ T-cell DNA underwent Oncomine TCR Beta short-read sequencing. Cultures of CD4+ T cells served as the source for extracting genomic DNA. Using its own MiXCR run on the PCR reads, TCRdb lists one record per CDR3 protein. The sample has 10,000 to 15,000 distinct CDR3 sequences, less than 65% seen once. Treatment specified: approximately nine-day PBMC culture with coronavirus spike peptide pools or control peptides (ViraFEST assay). Researchers reported culturing approximately 2 million PBMCs per well with approximately 10 IU/ml IL-2 and 8 to 10 ug/ml peptide pools.

The origin of this receptor is a human donor who had recovered from COVID-19. Sequencing was performed on CD4+ T cells from blood, cultured in vitro. V and J are TRBV12-3 or TRBV12-4 and TRBJ2-5; no reliable D call. The chain's CDR3 is CASRGSERPEETQYF. As DNA, the CDR3 is TGTGCCAGCAGAGGGTCCGAACGCCCGGAAGAGACCCAGTACTTC.